Following are 17 T cell receptor beta chains from one sample sequenced in a study of blood T cell repertoires in COVID-19. This table comes from immunoSEQ multiplex PCR, and its TCRdb copy is limited to in-frame clones, with some not included. The table has hundreds of thousands of clones, about 91% seen once. Source material: peripheral blood. All receptors derive from a woman aged 25 to 39 who had recovered from COVID-19.

The V call is TRBV10-3, the J call TRBJ1-1, with a weak D call TRBD1 (6 bases). The length of the CDR3 is 13 residues. Trimming removed 7 bases at V and 1 base at J, with 10 bases between. Germline V gene sequence: CDR1 ENHRY, CDR2 SYGVKD. CDR3 amino acids: CAITGARNTEAFF. Here the CDR3 DNA reads TGTGCCATCACAGGGGCCAGGAACACTGAAGCTTTCTTT.

CDR3 sequence: CASRRGKGETQYF. Written as DNA, the CDR3 is TGTGCCAGCAGGCGGGGCAAGGGAGAGACCCAGTACTTC. The chain couples TRBV7-2 to TRBJ2-5, with D tentatively TRBD2 (6 bases). The germline gives CDR1 SGHTA, CDR2 FQGNSA. The V and J ends lost 6 bases and 4 bases respectively, with 12 bases between them. This CDR3 spans 13 amino acids.

The rearrangement links TRBV7-3 to TRBJ1-6, with D unclear. CDR3 length: 15 amino acids. The ends were cut back, 6 bases at V and 3 bases at J, with 12 bases in the middle. Germline CDR1 SGHTA, CDR2 FQGTGA. The CDR3 DNA sequence: TGTGCCAGCAGTCTCATGCCCAGCTATAATTCACCCCTCCACTTT. It encodes CASSLMPSYNSPLHF.

This rearrangement joins TRBV2 to TRBJ1-2, with D unclear. In germline, CDR1 is SNHLY, CDR2 FYNNEI. The CDR3 length is 20 residues. V was cut by 4 bases and J by 1 base, with 28 bases left in between. CDR3 loop: CASSGSFSGIDRSFNYGYTF. CDR3 coding DNA: TGTGCCAGCAGTGGATCTTTCTCCGGGATCGACCGATCCTTTAACTATGGCTACACCTTC.

V gene TRBV5-1 combines with J gene TRBJ1-2; TRBD1 aligns across 8 bases. The V gene end was trimmed by 4 bases and the J gene end by 3 bases; junction bases not matched to a gene: 8. CDR1 and CDR2 (germline): SGHRS, YFSETQ. This CDR3 contains 15 residues. The CDR3 DNA sequence: TGCGCCAGCAGCACCGGACAGGGAGCCTACTATGGCTACACCTTC. Translating gives CASSTGQGAYYGYTF.

This chain uses TRBV2 with TRBJ1-1; TRBD1 matches 7 bases. The CDR3 runs 14 residues. The V and J ends lost 2 bases and 4 bases, in that order; junction bases with no gene match: 4. From germline, CDR1 is SNHLY and CDR2 FYNNEI. The CDR3 here is CASSERTGSTEAFF. The CDR3 nucleotides are TGTGCCAGCAGTGAAAGGACAGGCAGCACTGAAGCTTTCTTT.

The chain recombines TRBV3-1 (or the pseudogene TRBV3-2) with TRBJ2-1, with D possibly TRBD2 on 6 matching bases. V lost 0 bases and J 0 bases, leaving 15 bases between the germline ends. The CDR3 is 18 residues long. Per the germline V gene, CDR1 is LGHDT and CDR2 is YNNKEL (reference sequence). In DNA form, the CDR3 reads TGTGCCAGCAGCCAAGATCATAGGGCCGGGAGCTCCTACAATGAGCAGTTCTTC. This gives the protein CASSQDHRAGSSYNEQFF.

The rearrangement joins TRBV5-1 to TRBJ2-3, with D possibly TRBD1 on 6 matching bases. This CDR3 is 13 amino acids long. V was shortened by 4 bases and J by 1 base, with 7 bases between the two germline ends. Germline lookup yields CDR1 SGHRS and CDR2 YFSETQ. The CDR3 loop reads CASSAGGTDTQYF. CDR3 DNA: TGCGCCAGCAGCGCAGGGGGCACAGATACGCAGTATTTT.

This clone was seen a single time. The rearrangement links TRBV10-3 to TRBJ2-2, with 8 nucleotides matching TRBD1. V lost 0 bases, J lost 0 bases, and 3 bases stayed unmatched. The CDR3 sequence is 17 residues long. The germline V gene encodes CDR1 ENHRY and CDR2 SYGVKD. In DNA, the CDR3 is TGTGCCATCAGTGAGTCCCCGGACAGGGCGAACACCGGGGAGCTGTTTTTT. Residues: CAISESPDRANTGELFF.

The genes are TRBV7-2 and TRBJ2-1; TRBD2 matches at 12 bases. V lost 8 bases and J lost 3; bases outside the gene matches: 2. The germline CDR1 and CDR2 sequences are SGHTA and FQGNSA. The CDR3 is 14 residues long. The DNA of the CDR3 is TGTGCCAGCTCGACTAGCGGGGGCTACAATGAGCAGTTCTTC. Its protein is CASSTSGGYNEQFF.

J is TRBJ1-1 and V is TRBV19; weak D call: TRBD1 (6 bases). From germline, CDR1 is LNHDA and CDR2 SQIVND (reference sequence). This CDR3 is 14 amino acids long. Trimming removed 8 bases from V and 4 bases from J, with 17 bases in between. This CDR3 is CASSRGRGITEAFF. The CDR3 nucleotides read TGTGCCAGTTCTCGAGGCAGGGGTATCACTGAAGCTTTCTTT.

This chain connects TRBV9 to TRBJ2-3; TRBD1 might be the D (6 bases). Germline CDR1 is SGDLS and CDR2 is YYNGEE. There are 17 residues in the CDR3. V was clipped by 0 bases and J by 4 bases, with 18 bases between them. The CDR3 loop reads CASSVGGGGQLADTQYF. The CDR3 DNA is TGTGCCAGCAGCGTAGGTGGTGGGGGCCAATTAGCAGATACGCAGTATTTT.

The chain carries TRBV7-9 and TRBJ2-1, with D possibly being TRBD1 (6 bases). CDR1 SEHNR and CDR2 FQNEAQ come from the germline V gene (reference sequence). V gave up 2 bases and J gave up 6 bases, with 14 bases separating them. CDR3 size: 15 residues. The CDR3 protein is CASSLSQGVANEQFF. In DNA, the CDR3 is TGTGCCAGCAGCTTATCACAGGGAGTGGCCAATGAGCAGTTCTTC. Full variable domain (missing parts from reference TRBV7-9 and TRBJ2-1): DTGVSQNPRHKITKRGQNVTFRCDPISEHNRLYWYRQTLGQGPEFLTYFQNEAQLEKSRLLSDRFSAERPKGSFSTLEIQRTEQGDSAMYLCASSLSQGVANEQFFGPGTRLTVL.

The rearrangement links TRBV2 to TRBJ2-7, with D tentatively TRBD2 (7 bases). CDR1 and CDR2 (germline): SNHLY, FYNNEI. This CDR3 region has 12 residues. Trimming left V 6 bases short and J 6 bases short, with 12 bases between. In nucleotides, the CDR3 is TGTGCCAGCAGATCTCGGGGGGCCGAGCAGTACTTC. Its translation is CASRSRGAEQYF.

The chain recombines TRBV11-2 with TRBJ2-1, with D possibly being TRBD2 (5 bases). In germline, CDR1 is SGHAT, CDR2 FQNNGV. The CDR3 has 15 amino acids. V was trimmed by 1 base and J by 5 bases, leaving 12 bases between them. In DNA form, the CDR3 reads TGTGCCAGCAGCTTAGGGACGGGGTTGGACAATGAGCAGTTCTTC. It encodes CASSLGTGLDNEQFF.

V and J are TRBV28 and TRBJ2-2; 9 bases are a match to TRBD1. The length of the CDR3 is 14 residues. Germline CDR1 and CDR2: MDHEN and SYDVKM. The ends lost 5 bases at V and 7 bases at J; junction bases unmatched: 5. This CDR3 reads CASSTRTGVGELFF. Written as DNA, the CDR3 is TGTGCCAGCAGTACCAGGACAGGGGTCGGGGAGCTGTTTTTT.

The V call is TRBV9, the J call TRBJ2-3, with 8 nucleotides matching TRBD2. Germline loops: CDR1 SGDLS, CDR2 YYNGEE. CDR3 length equals 14 residues. J lost 4 bases, V lost 2 bases, and 3 bases had no gene match. CDR3 coding DNA: TGTGCCAGCAGCGTGAGAGCGGGGGCAGATACGCAGTATTTT. Amino acid sequence: CASSVRAGADTQYF. Full variable domain (outside the CDR3, taken from reference TRBV9 and TRBJ2-3): DSGVTQTPKHLITATGQRVTLRCSPRSGDLSVYWYQQSLDQGLQFLIQYYNGEERAKGNILERFSAQQFPDLHSELNLSSLELGDSALYFCASSVRAGADTQYFGPGTRLTVL.